The present entry profiles one T cell receptor (beta chain) with its context. This entry comes from a study of technical replicates of blood from a few donors. The table came from immunoSEQ multiplex PCR; TCRdb's copy has only in-frame clones and leaves some out. The sample consists of tens of thousands of clones, roughly 92% of them appearing once. The CDR3 extends over 15 amino acids. Deletions cut 6 bases from V and 4 bases from J, with 14 bases between. The germline V gene has CDR1 SGHRS and CDR2 YFSETQ. The TCR originated in a human donor in good health. Sequencing was done on a sample of T cells isolated from PBMCs. The V gene is TRBV5-1, the J gene TRBJ2-6, with D perhaps matching TRBD2 (7 bases). The CDR3 sequence is CASTRGGTGANVLTF. CDR3 DNA sequence: TGCGCCAGCACGAGGGGGGGAACCGGGGCCAACGTCCTGACTTTC.